This T cell receptor beta chain was sequenced during a study of PD-L1 blockade in urothelial cancer. Turning to the study itself: Blood yielded a median of 141,255 T cells per sample. Study findings and constraints: The study found that durable-benefit patients expanded tumor-associated blood clones more at 3 weeks.

With respect to this clone: The antigen is unknown.

Sequencing used immunoSEQ multiplex PCR; TCRdb keeps in-frame clones, though not all of them. The data hold some 80,000 clones, with around four fifths observed a single time. V was trimmed by 0 bases and J by 4 bases, leaving 11 bases between them. This CDR3 is built from 15 residues. In germline, CDR1 is SGHRS, CDR2 YFSETQ. Time point described: pretreatment peripheral blood. Urothelial carcinoma in patients was locally advanced or metastatic. A total of 1 to 8 samples per patient were collected pretreatment and on-treatment. Material: PBMCs, obtained around atezolizumab (anti-PD-L1) treatment. The J gene is TRBJ2-1, the V gene TRBV5-1, with a weak D call TRBD1 (6 bases). The origin of this receptor is a man in his forties or fifties with urothelial cancer. As DNA, the CDR3 is TGCGCCAGCAGCTTGGGGGACAAGCGGTACAATGAGCAGTTCTTC. This gives the protein CASSLGDKRYNEQFF. The whole variable domain, remainder taken from reference TRBV5-1 and TRBJ2-1, is KAGVTQTPRYLIKTRGQQVTLSCSPISGHRSVSWYQQTPGQGLQFLFEYFSETQRNKGNFPGRFSGRQFSNSRSEMNVSTLELGDSALYLCASSLGDKRYNEQFFGPGTRLTVL.